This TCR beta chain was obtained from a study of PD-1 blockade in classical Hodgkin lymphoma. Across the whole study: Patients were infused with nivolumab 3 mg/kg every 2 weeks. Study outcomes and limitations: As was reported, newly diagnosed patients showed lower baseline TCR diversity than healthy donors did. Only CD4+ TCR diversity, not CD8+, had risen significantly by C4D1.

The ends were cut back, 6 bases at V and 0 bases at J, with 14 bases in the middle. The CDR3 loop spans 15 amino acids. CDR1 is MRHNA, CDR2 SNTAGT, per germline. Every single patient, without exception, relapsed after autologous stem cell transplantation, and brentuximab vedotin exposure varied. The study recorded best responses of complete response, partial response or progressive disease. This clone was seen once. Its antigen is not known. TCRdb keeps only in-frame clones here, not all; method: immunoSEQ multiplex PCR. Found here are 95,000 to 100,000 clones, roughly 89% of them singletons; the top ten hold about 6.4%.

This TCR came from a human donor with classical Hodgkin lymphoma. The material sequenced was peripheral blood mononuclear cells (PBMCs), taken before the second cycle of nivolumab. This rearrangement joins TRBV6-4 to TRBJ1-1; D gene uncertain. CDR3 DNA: TGTGCCAGCAGCGCAGTTCCTACGATGAACACTGAAGCTTTCTTT. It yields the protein CASSAVPTMNTEAFF.